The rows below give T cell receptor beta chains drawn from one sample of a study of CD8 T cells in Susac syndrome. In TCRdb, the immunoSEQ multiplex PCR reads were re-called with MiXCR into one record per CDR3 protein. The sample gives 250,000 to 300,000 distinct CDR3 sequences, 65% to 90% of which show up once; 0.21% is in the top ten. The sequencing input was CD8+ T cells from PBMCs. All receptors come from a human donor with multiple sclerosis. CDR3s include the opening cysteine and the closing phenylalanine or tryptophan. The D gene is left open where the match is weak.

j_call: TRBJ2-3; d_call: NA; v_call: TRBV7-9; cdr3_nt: TGTGCCAGCAGCTCCTTCTTTGGGCAGGGGACCCCCACAGATACGCAGTATTTT; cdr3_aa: CASSSFFGQGTPTDTQYF
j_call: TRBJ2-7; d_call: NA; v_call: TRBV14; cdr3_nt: TGTGCCAGCAGCCAAGTAGATGAAGGGGCCTCCTACGAGCAGTACTTC; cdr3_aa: CASSQVDEGASYEQYF
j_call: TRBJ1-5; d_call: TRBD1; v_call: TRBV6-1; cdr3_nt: TGTGCCAGCACGACAGGGGGACTCAATCAGCCCCAGCATTTT; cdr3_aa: CASTTGGLNQPQHF
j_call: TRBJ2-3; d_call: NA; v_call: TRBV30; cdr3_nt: TGTGCCTGGACGGGGGTTAGAGGGAGGCCAGATACGCAGTATTTT; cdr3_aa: CAWTGVRGRPDTQYF
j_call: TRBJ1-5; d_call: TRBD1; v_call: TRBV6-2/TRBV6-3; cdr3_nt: TGTGCCAGCAGTTACGGACAGGCTAGCAATCAGCCCCAGCATTTT; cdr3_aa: CASSYGQASNQPQHF
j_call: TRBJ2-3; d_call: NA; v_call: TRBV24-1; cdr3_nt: TGTGCCACCAGTCACAGGGTTAGTGATACGCAGTATTTT; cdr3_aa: CATSHRVSDTQYF
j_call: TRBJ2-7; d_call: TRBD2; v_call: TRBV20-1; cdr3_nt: TGCAGTGCTATCGCCCTCGGGAGCGGGAGTTACGAGCAGTACTTC; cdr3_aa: CSAIALGSGSYEQYF
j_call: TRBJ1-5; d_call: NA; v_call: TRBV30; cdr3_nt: TGTGCCTGGAGCGTCGGACCAGGATATAGCAATCAGCCCCAGCATTTT; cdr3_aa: CAWSVGPGYSNQPQHF
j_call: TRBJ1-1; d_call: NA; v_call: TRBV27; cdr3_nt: TGTGCCAGCAGACAGCCGGGGGTGAGGAACACTGAAGCTTTCTTT; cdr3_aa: CASRQPGVRNTEAFF
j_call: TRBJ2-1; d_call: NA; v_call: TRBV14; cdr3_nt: TGTGCCAGCAGCCTGGAGGTTGGTGAGCAGTTCTTC; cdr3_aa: CASSLEVGEQFF
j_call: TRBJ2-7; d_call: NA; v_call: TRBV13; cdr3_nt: TGTGCCAGCAGCAACGGGAGTAACTACGAGCAGTACTTC; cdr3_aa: CASSNGSNYEQYF